This is a list of T cell receptor beta chains from one sample in a study of shared T cell receptors in the human thymus. Clones were sequenced by immunoSEQ multiplex PCR, and TCRdb holds only the in-frame ones, with some missing. The table records over 650,000 clones, around 87% of them present only once. These data were also filed under a second study, of human thymus T cells.

Sequencing was done on a sample of thymocytes. These receptors came from a boy younger than two with a congenital heart defect. The CDR3 runs from the conserved cysteine through the conserved F or W. The D gene is left open where the match is weak.

V gene	D gene	J gene	CDR3 protein	CDR3 DNA
TRBV7-3	-	TRBJ2-2	CASSLTARGPNTGELFF	TGTGCCAGCAGCTTAACCGCCAGGGGCCCCAACACCGGGGAGCTGTTTTTT
TRBV19	-	TRBJ1-5	CASSIDRYSNQPQHF	TGTGCCAGTAGTATAGACAGATATAGCAATCAGCCCCAGCATTTT
TRBV29-1	TRBD2	TRBJ2-2	CSVCTSGTNTGELFF	TGCAGCGTTTGTACTAGCGGGACGAACACCGGGGAGCTGTTTTTT
TRBV9	TRBD2	TRBJ2-3	CASSASPTSGHTDTQYF	TGTGCCAGCAGCGCGTCCCCGACTAGCGGGCACACAGATACGCAGTATTTT
TRBV2	-	TRBJ2-1	CASGSPGQTFF	TGTGCCAGCGGTTCGCCGGGACAAACCTTCTTC
TRBV5-4	-	TRBJ1-3	CASSRDTGNTIYF	TGTGCCAGCAGCCGGGACACTGGAAACACCATATATTTT
TRBV7-2	-	TRBJ1-5	CASSLEQNQPQHF	TGTGCCAGCAGCTTAGAACAGAATCAGCCCCAGCATTTT
TRBV28	TRBD1	TRBJ2-7	CASSQRGQGAYPTPYEQYF	TGTGCCAGCAGTCAACGGGGACAGGGGGCATACCCTACTCCCTACGAGCAGTACTTC
TRBV30	-	TRBJ2-2	CAWSVALSWTGELFF	TGTGCCTGGAGTGTAGCCTTATCTTGGACCGGGGAGCTGTTTTTT
TRBV5-6	TRBD1	TRBJ2-7	CASSFGTGPYEQYF	TGTGCCAGCAGCTTCGGGACAGGACCCTACGAGCAGTACTTC
TRBV9	TRBD2	TRBJ2-2	CASSVGGGQNTGELFF	TGTGCCAGCAGCGTAGGCGGGGGGCAGAACACCGGGGAGCTGTTTTTT
TRBV25-1	TRBD2	TRBJ2-1	CASSEPSGRWVLYNEQFF	TGTGCCAGCAGTGAGCCTAGCGGGAGGTGGGTATTGTACAATGAGCAGTTCTTC